The present TCR beta chain was sequenced within a study of CD8+CD57+ T cells in acquired aplastic anemia. Study as a whole: DNA per sorted CD4+ or CD8+ sample ranged about 0.17 to 30 ug, averaging 3.2 ug.

This clonotype showed up just a few times. Its antigen is unknown. Genomic DNA, serving as template, underwent TCR beta VDJ and CDR3 profiling. TCRdb processed the reads anew with MiXCR; each CDR3 protein has one entry. The profile shows a few hundred thousand distinct CDR3 sequences, under 65% of them singletons. The V gene's germline CDR1 is SGHTA and CDR2 FQGTGA. The CDR3 covers 14 residues. Trimming removed 3 bases from V and 2 bases from J; junction bases left unmatched: 0. The study, taken as a whole, reports: Comparison of patients with controls identified approximately 28 shared CD8+ CDR3 sequences. The CD8+ Simpson's diversity of patients and controls was not significantly different.

This chain uses TRBV7-3 with TRBJ1-5; 8 nucleotides align to TRBD1. The receptor comes from a human donor in good health. The sequencing input was sorted CD4+, CD8+, or CD8+CD57+ T cells (not recorded which) from PBMCs. The CDR3 here is CASSLTGGNQPQHF. For the CDR3, the DNA is TGTGCCAGCAGCTTGACAGGGGGCAATCAGCCCCAGCATTTT. Full variable domain (outside the CDR3, taken from reference TRBV7-3 and TRBJ1-5): GAGVSQTPSNKVTEKGKYVELRCDPISGHTALYWYRQSLGQGPEFLIYFQGTGAADDSGLPNDRFFAVRPEGSVSTLKIQRTERGDSAVYLCASSLTGGNQPQHFGDGTRLSIL.